This TCR beta chain was captured in a study of regulatory T cells in long-lasting Graves disease. General study findings and limits: Accuracy might have suffered from few samples.

Remarks on this clonotype: Its antigen remains unidentified.

Time point indicated: newly diagnosed GD, antithyroid drugs for less than 3 months. PBMC RNA served as the TCR library source. Construction of TCR beta libraries relied on iRepertoire HTBI primers and on Arm-PCR targeting CDR3 regions. Each CDR3 protein is one row after TCRdb ran MiXCR on the multiplex PCR reads. Among about 540,000 distinct CDR3 sequences listed, approximately 12% were seen once. Deletions cut 0 bases from V and 2 bases from J, with 8 bases between. CDR1 KGHSH and CDR2 LQKENI come from the germline V gene. The CDR3 contains 14 residues. The same data also went into a second study, on T cells in Graves' hyperthyroidism and ophthalmopathy. That study reports: Most expanded thyroid clonotypes above 0.001 recurred in blood.

This material consisted of peripheral blood mononuclear cells (PBMCs), taken at new diagnosis, from a patient treated with antithyroid drugs. V usage is TRBV18 and J usage is TRBJ2-7, with D unresolved. The receptor's source is a man aged 25 to 45 with Graves disease. The CDR3 region is CASSPPNGAYEQYF. The CDR3 region has the DNA TGTGCCAGCTCACCACCAAACGGAGCCTACGAGCAGTACTTC.